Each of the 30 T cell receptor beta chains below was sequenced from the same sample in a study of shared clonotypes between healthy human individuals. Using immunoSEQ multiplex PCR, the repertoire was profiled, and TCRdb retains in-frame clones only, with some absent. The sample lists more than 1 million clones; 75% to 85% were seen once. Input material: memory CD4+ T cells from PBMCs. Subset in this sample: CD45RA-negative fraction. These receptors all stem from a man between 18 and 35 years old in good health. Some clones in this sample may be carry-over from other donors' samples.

This CDR3 is CASSPSGLGAGNTIYF. CDR3 bases: TGTGCCAGCTCACCCTCCGGGCTGGGCGCTGGAAACACCATATATTTT. This chain connects TRBV18 to TRBJ1-3; D gene ambiguous. This CDR3 has 16 amino acids. V was clipped by 3 bases and J by 2 bases, with 14 bases between them. The germline V gene encodes CDR1 KGHSH and CDR2 LQKENI.

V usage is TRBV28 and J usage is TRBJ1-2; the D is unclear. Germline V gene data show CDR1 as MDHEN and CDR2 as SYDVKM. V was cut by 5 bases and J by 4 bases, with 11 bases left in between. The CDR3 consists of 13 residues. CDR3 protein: CASSDSPIYGYTF. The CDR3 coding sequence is TGTGCCAGCAGTGACTCCCCCATCTATGGCTACACCTTC.

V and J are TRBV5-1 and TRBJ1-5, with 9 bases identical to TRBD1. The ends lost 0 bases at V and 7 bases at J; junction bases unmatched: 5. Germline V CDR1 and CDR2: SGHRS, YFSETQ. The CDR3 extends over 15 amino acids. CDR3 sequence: CASSLGDREGQPQHF. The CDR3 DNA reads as TGCGCCAGCAGCTTGGGGGACAGGGAGGGGCAGCCCCAGCATTTT.

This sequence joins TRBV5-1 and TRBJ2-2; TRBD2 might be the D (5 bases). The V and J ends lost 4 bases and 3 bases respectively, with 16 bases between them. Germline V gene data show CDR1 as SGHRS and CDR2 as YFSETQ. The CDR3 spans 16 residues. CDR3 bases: TGCGCCAGCAGCCCTCTTACTAGACGGGACACCGGGGAGCTGTTTTTT. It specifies CASSPLTRRDTGELFF.

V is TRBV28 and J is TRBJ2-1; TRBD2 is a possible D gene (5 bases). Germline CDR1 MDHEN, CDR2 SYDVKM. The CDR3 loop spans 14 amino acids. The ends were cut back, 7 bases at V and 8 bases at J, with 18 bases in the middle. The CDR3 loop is CASTLPGFRHEQFF. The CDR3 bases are TGTGCCAGCACCCTTCCGGGGTTCCGTCATGAGCAGTTCTTC.

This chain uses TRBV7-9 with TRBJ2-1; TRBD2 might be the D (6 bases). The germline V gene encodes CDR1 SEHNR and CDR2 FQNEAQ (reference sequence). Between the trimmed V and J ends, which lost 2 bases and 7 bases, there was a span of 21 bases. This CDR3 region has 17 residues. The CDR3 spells CASSLTAGQGFWNEQFF. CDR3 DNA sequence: TGTGCCAGCAGCTTAACGGCGGGGCAGGGTTTTTGGAATGAGCAGTTCTTC.

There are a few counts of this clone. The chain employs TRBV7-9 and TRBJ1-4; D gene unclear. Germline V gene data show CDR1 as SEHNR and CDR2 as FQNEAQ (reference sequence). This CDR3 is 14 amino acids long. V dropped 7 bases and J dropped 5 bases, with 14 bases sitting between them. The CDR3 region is CASTPVAGNEKLFF. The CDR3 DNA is TGTGCCAGCACCCCCGTGGCGGGAAATGAAAAACTGTTTTTT. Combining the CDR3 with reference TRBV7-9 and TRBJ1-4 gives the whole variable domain DTGVSQNPRHKITKRGQNVTFRCDPISEHNRLYWYRQTLGQGPEFLTYFQNEAQLEKSRLLSDRFSAERPKGSFSTLEIQRTEQGDSAMYLCASTPVAGNEKLFFGSGTQLSVL.

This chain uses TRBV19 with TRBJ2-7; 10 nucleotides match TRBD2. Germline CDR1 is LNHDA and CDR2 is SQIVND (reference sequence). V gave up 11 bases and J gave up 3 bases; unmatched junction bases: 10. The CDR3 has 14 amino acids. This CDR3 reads CAPRGRTSGYEQYF. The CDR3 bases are TGTGCCCCCCGGGGGAGGACTAGCGGCTACGAGCAGTACTTC.

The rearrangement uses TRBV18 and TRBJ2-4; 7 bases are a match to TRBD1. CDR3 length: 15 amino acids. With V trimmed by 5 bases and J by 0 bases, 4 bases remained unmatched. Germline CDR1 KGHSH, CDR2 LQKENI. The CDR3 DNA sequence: TGTGCCAGCTCAGGGACAGCCTTAGCCAAAAACATTCAGTACTTC. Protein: CASSGTALAKNIQYF.

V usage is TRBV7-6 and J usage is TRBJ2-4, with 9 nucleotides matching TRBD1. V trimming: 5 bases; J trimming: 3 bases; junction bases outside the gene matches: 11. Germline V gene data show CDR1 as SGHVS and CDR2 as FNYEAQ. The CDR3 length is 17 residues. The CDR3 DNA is TGTGCCAGCAGCCAAAGTCCGGGACAGGGAGGCAAAAACATTCAGTACTTC. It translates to CASSQSPGQGGKNIQYF.

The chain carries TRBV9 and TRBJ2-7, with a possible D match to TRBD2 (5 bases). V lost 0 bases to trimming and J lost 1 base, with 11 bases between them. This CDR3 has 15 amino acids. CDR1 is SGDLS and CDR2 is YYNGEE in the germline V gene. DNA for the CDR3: TGTGCCAGCAGCGTAGGGGTAACGGGGTCCTACGAGCAGTACTTC. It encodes CASSVGVTGSYEQYF.

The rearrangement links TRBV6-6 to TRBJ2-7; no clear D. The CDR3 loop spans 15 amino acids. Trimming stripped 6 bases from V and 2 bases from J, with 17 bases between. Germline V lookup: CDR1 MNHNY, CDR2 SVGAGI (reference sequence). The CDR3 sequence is CASRGIAANTYEQYF. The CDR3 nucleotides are TGTGCCAGCAGGGGGATCGCGGCCAATACCTACGAGCAGTACTTC.

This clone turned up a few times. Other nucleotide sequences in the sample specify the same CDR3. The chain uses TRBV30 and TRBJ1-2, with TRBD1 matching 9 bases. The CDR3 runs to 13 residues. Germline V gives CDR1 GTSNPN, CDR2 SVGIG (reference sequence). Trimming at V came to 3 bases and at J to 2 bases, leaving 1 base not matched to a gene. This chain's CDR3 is CAWRDRGNYGYTF. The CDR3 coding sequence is TGTGCCTGGAGGGACAGGGGAAACTATGGCTACACCTTC.

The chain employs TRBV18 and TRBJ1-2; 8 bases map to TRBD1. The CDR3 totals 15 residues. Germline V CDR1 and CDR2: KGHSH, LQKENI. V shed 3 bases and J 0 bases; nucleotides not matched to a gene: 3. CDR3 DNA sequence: TGTGCCAGCTCACCGGGGGACAGGCCTAACTATGGCTACACCTTC. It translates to CASSPGDRPNYGYTF.

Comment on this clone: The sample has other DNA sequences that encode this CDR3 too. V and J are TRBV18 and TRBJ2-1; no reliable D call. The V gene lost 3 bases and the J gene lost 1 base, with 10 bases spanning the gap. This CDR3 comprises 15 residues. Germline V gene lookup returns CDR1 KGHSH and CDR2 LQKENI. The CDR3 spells CASSPGRLSYNEQFF. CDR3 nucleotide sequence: TGTGCCAGCTCACCGGGCCGACTTTCCTACAATGAGCAGTTCTTC.

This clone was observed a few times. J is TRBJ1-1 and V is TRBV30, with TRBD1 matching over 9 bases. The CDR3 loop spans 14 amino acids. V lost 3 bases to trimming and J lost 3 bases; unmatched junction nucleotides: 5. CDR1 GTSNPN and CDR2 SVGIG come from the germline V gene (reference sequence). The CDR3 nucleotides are TGTGCCTGGAGCCTGACAGGGGGAGACACTGAAGCTTTCTTT. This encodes CAWSLTGGDTEAFF.

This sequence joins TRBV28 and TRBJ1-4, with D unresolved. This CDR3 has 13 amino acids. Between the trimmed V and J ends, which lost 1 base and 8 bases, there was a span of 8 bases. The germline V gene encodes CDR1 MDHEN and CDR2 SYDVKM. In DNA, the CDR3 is TGTGCCAGCAGTTTATCAACGGAAGAAAAACTGTTTTTT. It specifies CASSLSTEEKLFF.

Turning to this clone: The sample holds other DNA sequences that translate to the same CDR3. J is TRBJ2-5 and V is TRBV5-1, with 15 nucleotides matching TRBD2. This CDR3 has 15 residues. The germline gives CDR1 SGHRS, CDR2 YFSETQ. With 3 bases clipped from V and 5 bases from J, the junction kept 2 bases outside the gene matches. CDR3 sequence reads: CASSWGTSGRETQYF. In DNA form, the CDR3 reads TGCGCCAGCAGCTGGGGGACTAGCGGGAGGGAGACCCAGTACTTC.

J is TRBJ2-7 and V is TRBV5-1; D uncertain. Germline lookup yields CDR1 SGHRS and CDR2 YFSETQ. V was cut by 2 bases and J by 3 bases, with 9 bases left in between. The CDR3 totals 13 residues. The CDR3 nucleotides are TGCGCCAGCAGCTTAGAATCTGACTACGAGCAGTACTTC. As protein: CASSLESDYEQYF.

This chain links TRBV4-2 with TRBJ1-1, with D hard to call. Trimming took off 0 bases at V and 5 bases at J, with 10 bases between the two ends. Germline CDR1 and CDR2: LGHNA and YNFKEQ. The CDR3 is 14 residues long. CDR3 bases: TGTGCCAGCAGCCAAGAACGGATCTCAACTGAAGCTTTCTTT. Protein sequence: CASSQERISTEAFF.

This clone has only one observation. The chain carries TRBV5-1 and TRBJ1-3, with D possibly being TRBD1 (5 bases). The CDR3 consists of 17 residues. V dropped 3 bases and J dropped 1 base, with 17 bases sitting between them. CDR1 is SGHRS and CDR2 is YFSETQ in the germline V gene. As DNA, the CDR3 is TGCGCCAGCAGCTCGGACCGGGGCCGCACATCTGGAAACACCATATATTTT. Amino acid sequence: CASSSDRGRTSGNTIYF.

The CDR3 DNA is TGTGCCAGCAGCGTAGAACAGGCCCGCTCTGGAAACACCATATATTTT. Its protein product is CASSVEQARSGNTIYF. The gene calls are TRBV9 and TRBJ1-3; D might be TRBD1 (5 bases). Between the trimmed V and J ends, which lost 0 bases and 0 bases, there was a span of 10 bases. The CDR3 length is 16 residues. The germline V gene encodes CDR1 SGDLS and CDR2 YYNGEE.

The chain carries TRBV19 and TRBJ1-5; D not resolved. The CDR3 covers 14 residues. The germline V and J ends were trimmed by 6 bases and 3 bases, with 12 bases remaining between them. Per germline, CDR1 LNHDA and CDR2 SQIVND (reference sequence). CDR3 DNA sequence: TGTGCCAGTAGCATCACTTGGGCCAATCAGCCCCAGCATTTT. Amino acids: CASSITWANQPQHF.

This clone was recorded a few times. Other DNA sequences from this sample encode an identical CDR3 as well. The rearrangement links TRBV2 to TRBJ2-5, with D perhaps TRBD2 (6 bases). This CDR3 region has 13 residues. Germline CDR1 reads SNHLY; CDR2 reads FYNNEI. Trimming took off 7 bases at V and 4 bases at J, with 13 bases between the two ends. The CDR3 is CASIGQGGETQYF. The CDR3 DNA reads TGTGCCAGCATCGGGCAGGGAGGAGAGACCCAGTACTTC.

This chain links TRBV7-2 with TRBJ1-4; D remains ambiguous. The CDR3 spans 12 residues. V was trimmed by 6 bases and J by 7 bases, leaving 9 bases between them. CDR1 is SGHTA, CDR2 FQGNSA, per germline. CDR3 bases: TGTGCCAGCAGGCCCGGTGGTGAAAAACTGTTTTTT. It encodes CASRPGGEKLFF.

The CDR3 spells CASSQVEEQFF. The DNA for the CDR3 is TGCGCCAGCAGCCAAGTAGAAGAGCAGTTCTTC. The genes are TRBV4-1 and TRBJ2-1, with D unresolved. CDR1 is MGHRA, CDR2 YSYEKL, per germline. The CDR3 covers 11 residues. V shed 1 base and J shed 10 bases, with 5 bases lying between them.

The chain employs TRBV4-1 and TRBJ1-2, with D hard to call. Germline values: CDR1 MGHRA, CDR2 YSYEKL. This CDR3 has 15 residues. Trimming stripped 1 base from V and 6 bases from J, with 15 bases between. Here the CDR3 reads CASSQGGRRGDGYTF. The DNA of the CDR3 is TGCGCCAGCAGCCAAGGAGGACGGCGGGGTGATGGCTACACCTTC.

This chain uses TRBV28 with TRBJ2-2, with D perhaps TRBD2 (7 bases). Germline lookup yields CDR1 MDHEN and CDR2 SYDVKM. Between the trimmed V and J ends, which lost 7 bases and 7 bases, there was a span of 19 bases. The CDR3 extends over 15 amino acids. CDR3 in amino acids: CASTTPAGASGELFF. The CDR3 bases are TGTGCCAGCACGACGCCTGCGGGGGCCAGCGGGGAGCTGTTTTTT.

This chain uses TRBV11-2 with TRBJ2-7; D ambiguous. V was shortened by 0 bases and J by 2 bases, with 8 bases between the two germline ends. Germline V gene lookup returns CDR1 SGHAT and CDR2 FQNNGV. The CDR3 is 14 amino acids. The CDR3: CASSLDQGTYEQYF. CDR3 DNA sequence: TGTGCCAGCAGCTTAGATCAAGGGACCTACGAGCAGTACTTC.

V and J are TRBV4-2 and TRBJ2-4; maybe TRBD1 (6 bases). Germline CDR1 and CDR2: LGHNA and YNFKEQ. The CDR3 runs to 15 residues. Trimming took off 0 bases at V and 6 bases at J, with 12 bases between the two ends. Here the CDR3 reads CASSQDLTGTNIQYF. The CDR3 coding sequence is TGTGCCAGCAGCCAAGATCTGACAGGCACAAACATTCAGTACTTC.